This T cell receptor beta chain appears in the sequencing data of a study of blood T cell repertoires in COVID-19. The V end lost 4 bases, the J end lost 3 bases, and 10 bases lay between the germline ends. This CDR3 is built from 13 residues. Germline-derived CDR1 and CDR2 are SGHTA and FQGNSA. Profiled with immunoSEQ multiplex PCR; TCRdb holds only in-frame clones, not every one. This sample yields around 310,000 clones, of which roughly 89% are seen a single time; approximately 0.98% belongs to the top ten. The sequenced sample was peripheral blood. The TCR comes from a woman aged 40-49 years with COVID-19, enrolled during active disease. The J gene is TRBJ2-7, the V gene TRBV7-2; D unclear. The DNA of the CDR3 is TGTGCCAGCAGCTCCGTAATTAACTACGAGCAGTACTTC. Translating gives CASSSVINYEQYF.